The 32 T cell receptor beta chains listed next were all sequenced from one sample in a study of blood T cell repertoires in COVID-19. Using immunoSEQ multiplex PCR, the repertoire was profiled, and TCRdb retains in-frame clones only, with some absent. The table lists fewer than 350,000 clones, around 87% of them singletons, with approximately 8.1% in the top ten. Specimen: peripheral blood. The receptors originated from a woman between 50 and 59 years old who had recovered from COVID-19.

The genes are TRBV29-1 and TRBJ2-7, with D possibly matching TRBD1 (5 bases). The CDR3 totals 16 residues. Deletions cut 0 bases from V and 1 base from J, with 16 bases between. Germline CDR1 SQVTM, CDR2 ANQGSEA. The CDR3 nucleotides are TGCAGCGTTGAAGACCAGCATCAGGGTTATTCCTACGAGCAGTACTTC. Protein sequence: CSVEDQHQGYSYEQYF.

Remarks on this clone: Other DNA sequences of this sample code for an identical CDR3. The genes are TRBV6-5 and TRBJ2-7; a weak D match, TRBD1 (6 bases). Per the germline V gene, CDR1 is MNHEY and CDR2 is SVGAGI. CDR3 size: 11 residues. V lost 6 bases, J lost 4 bases, and 7 bases lay in between. CDR3 in amino acids: CASRQGYEQYF. CDR3 DNA: TGTGCCAGCAGACAGGGATACGAGCAGTACTTC.

The chain is built from TRBV6-6 and TRBJ2-3, with D unclear. Germline CDR1 and CDR2: MNHNY and SVGAGI (reference sequence). This CDR3 region has 15 residues. Deletions cut 5 bases from V and 3 bases from J, with 15 bases between. The CDR3 protein is CASSPRHKQTDTQYF. The CDR3 DNA follows: TGTGCCAGCAGTCCCCGCCATAAACAAACAGATACGCAGTATTTT.

This clone appeared once. The rearrangement joins TRBV4-2 to TRBJ2-1; tentatively, D is TRBD2 (7 bases). The germline V gene has CDR1 LGHNA and CDR2 YNFKEQ. The CDR3 loop spans 13 amino acids. V lost 0 bases and J lost 9, with 9 bases in between. DNA of the CDR3: TGTGCCAGCAGCCAAGAAGGGGGGGCTGAGCAGTTCTTC. Its protein product is CASSQEGGAEQFF.

The chain has TRBV30 and TRBJ2-1, with 11 bases fitting TRBD1. CDR1 is GTSNPN and CDR2 is SVGIG in the germline V gene (reference sequence). With 5 bases clipped from V and 11 bases from J, the junction kept 8 bases outside the gene matches. The CDR3 runs 13 residues. In DNA, the CDR3 is TGTGCCTGGGACGGGACAGGGGGATTGCAGCAGTTCTTC. It encodes CAWDGTGGLQQFF. The whole variable domain, remainder taken from reference TRBV30 and TRBJ2-1, is SQTIHQWPATLVQPVGSPLSLECTVEGTSNPNLYWYRQAAGRGLQLLFYSVGIGQISSEVPQNLSASRPQDRQFILSSKKLLLSDSGFYLCAWDGTGGLQQFFGPGTRLTVL.

The rearrangement uses TRBV5-6 and TRBJ2-3; TRBD1 agrees at 9 bases. The CDR3 is 15 residues long. The J segment lost 8 bases and the V segment lost 0 bases, leaving 7 bases of the junction unmatched. Per germline, CDR1 SGHDT and CDR2 YYEEEE. The CDR3 DNA reads TGTGCCAGCAGCTTGGTACAGGGGGCTGAGAGTACGCAGTATTTT. Encoded protein: CASSLVQGAESTQYF.

This sequence joins TRBV5-1 and TRBJ2-5; 11 bases are shared with TRBD2. Trimming took 0 bases from V and 2 from J; bases not matched to a gene: 3. The CDR3 loop spans 16 amino acids. Germline V gives CDR1 SGHRS, CDR2 YFSETQ. The DNA of the CDR3 is TGCGCCAGCAGCTTGGCGTTAGCGGGGGGGCAAGAGACCCAGTACTTC. It is translated as CASSLALAGGQETQYF. The whole variable domain, filled in from reference TRBV5-1 and TRBJ2-5, reads KAGVTQTPRYLIKTRGQQVTLSCSPISGHRSVSWYQQTPGQGLQFLFEYFSETQRNKGNFPGRFSGRQFSNSRSEMNVSTLELGDSALYLCASSLALAGGQETQYFGPGTRLLVL.

This chain uses TRBV19 with TRBJ2-3; D ambiguous. The germline V gene has CDR1 LNHDA and CDR2 SQIVND (reference sequence). The ends were cut back, 5 bases at V and 7 bases at J, with 10 bases in the middle. The CDR3 runs 12 residues. For the CDR3, the DNA is TGTGCCAGTAGTTCGGGTAAAAATACGCAGTATTTT. Amino acid sequence: CASSSGKNTQYF.

V usage is TRBV7-9 and J usage is TRBJ1-6, with a possible D match to TRBD1 (5 bases). The germline V gene has CDR1 SEHNR and CDR2 FQNEAQ (reference sequence). The CDR3 covers 13 residues. The V end was cut by 5 bases, the J end by 4 bases, with 6 bases between. CDR3 sequence: CASSAGYNSPLHF. CDR3 nucleotides: TGTGCCAGCAGCGCAGGGTATAATTCACCCCTCCACTTT.

This clone was seen only a few times. This chain connects TRBV6-2 or TRBV6-3 to TRBJ2-2; 7 positions match TRBD1. V shed 4 bases and J 5 bases; nucleotides not matched to a gene: 4. The CDR3 runs to 14 residues. Germline CDR1 reads MNHEY; CDR2 reads SVGEGT. This CDR3 is CASSSTGRTGELFF. CDR3 DNA: TGTGCCAGCAGTTCGACAGGGAGAACCGGGGAGCTGTTTTTT.

The chain is built from TRBV18 and TRBJ2-7; D perhaps matches TRBD2 (5 bases). Trimming shortened V by 5 bases and J by 3 bases, and 14 bases separated the two germline ends. There are 14 residues in the CDR3. Germline values: CDR1 KGHSH, CDR2 LQKENI. The CDR3 region is CASSASGVNYEQYF. Written as DNA, the CDR3 is TGTGCCAGCTCAGCCAGCGGAGTCAACTACGAGCAGTACTTC.

V gene TRBV7-6 combines with J gene TRBJ2-5; D gene unclear. The V end was cut by 5 bases, the J end by 3 bases, with 16 bases between. Germline assignment: CDR1 SGHVS and CDR2 FNYEAQ. The CDR3 loop spans 15 amino acids. This chain's CDR3 is CASSLLGSLEETQYF. CDR3 DNA: TGTGCCAGCAGCCTCCTCGGTTCGTTGGAAGAGACCCAGTACTTC.

V usage is TRBV5-6 and J usage is TRBJ2-7; D remains unclear. The CDR3 has 13 amino acids. The V end was cut by 2 bases, the J end by 6 bases, with 12 bases between. Germline CDR1 reads SGHDT; CDR2 reads YYEEEE. CDR3 region: CASSLDTQFEQYF. In nucleotides, the CDR3 is TGTGCCAGCAGCTTAGACACCCAGTTCGAGCAGTACTTC.

J is TRBJ1-1 and V is TRBV19, with TRBD1 as a possible D gene (5 bases). CDR1 and CDR2 from the germline V gene are LNHDA and SQIVND (reference sequence). V was trimmed by 3 bases and J by 5 bases, leaving 16 bases between them. The CDR3 loop spans 15 amino acids. CDR3 sequence: CASSITDAGGTEAFF. The DNA of the CDR3 is TGTGCCAGTAGTATTACGGACGCCGGGGGGACTGAAGCTTTCTTT.

This rearrangement joins TRBV29-1 to TRBJ2-1; 7 nucleotides agree with TRBD2. This CDR3 region has 11 residues. The trim removed 7 bases at V and 4 bases at J, leaving 1 base unmatched. In germline, CDR1 is SQVTM, CDR2 ANQGSEA. CDR3 loop: CSASGYNEQFF. As DNA, the CDR3 is TGCAGCGCTAGCGGTTACAATGAGCAGTTCTTC.

The rearrangement joins TRBV5-1 to TRBJ2-5, with TRBD1 as a possible D gene (6 bases). V lost 0 bases and J 2 bases, leaving 11 bases between the germline ends. The CDR3 consists of 15 residues. Germline V gene data show CDR1 as SGHRS and CDR2 as YFSETQ. Here the CDR3 reads CASSLVQGVQETQYF. CDR3 in DNA: TGCGCCAGCAGCTTGGTACAGGGTGTTCAAGAGACCCAGTACTTC. Drawing the rest from reference TRBV5-1 and TRBJ2-5, the complete variable domain is KAGVTQTPRYLIKTRGQQVTLSCSPISGHRSVSWYQQTPGQGLQFLFEYFSETQRNKGNFPGRFSGRQFSNSRSEMNVSTLELGDSALYLCASSLVQGVQETQYFGPGTRLLVL.

At least ten counts were recorded for this clone. J is TRBJ2-7 and V is TRBV3-1 (or the pseudogene TRBV3-2), with 8 nucleotides matching TRBD1. Per the germline V gene, CDR1 is LGHDT and CDR2 is YNNKEL (reference sequence). The CDR3 spans 14 residues. Losses at the gene ends were 4 bases for V and 5 bases for J; bases not matched to a gene: 7. As DNA, the CDR3 is TGTGCCAGCAGCCCGCATGACAGGGGCCACGAGCAGTACTTC. Translating it yields CASSPHDRGHEQYF.

This clone was seen more than once but under ten times. This chain links TRBV5-8 with TRBJ1-6; the D is unclear. Germline V lookup: CDR1 SGHTS, CDR2 YDEGEE. V lost 1 base and J 10 bases, leaving 9 bases between the germline ends. This CDR3 comprises 13 residues. In DNA form, the CDR3 reads TGTGCCAGCAGCTTGCGGGAAGGCTCACCCCTCCACTTT. Its translation: CASSLREGSPLHF.

The rearrangement uses TRBV15 and TRBJ2-2; 8 bases map to TRBD1. Germline V gene data show CDR1 as LNHNV and CDR2 as YYDKDF (reference sequence). The V and J ends lost 0 bases and 3 bases, in that order; junction bases with no gene match: 6. The length of the CDR3 is 17 residues. The CDR3 DNA reads TGTGCCACCAGCAGAGATCCCTTGACAGGGGACACCGGGGAGCTGTTTTTT. Translated, it gives CATSRDPLTGDTGELFF.

This chain uses TRBV1 with TRBJ1-3. TRBV1 constitutes a pseudogene. CDR3 length equals 19 residues. The CDR3 DNA reads TGCACCAGCAGCGTCGGAGGCCCTATGAACAGAAACTCTGGAAACACCATATATTTT. Its translation: CTSSVGGPMNRNSGNTIYF.

The V and J genes are TRBV21-1 and TRBJ2-3; the table's D call, TRBD1, has no DNA check behind it. TRBV21-1 corresponds to a pseudogene. CDR3 length: 18 residues. The CDR3 coding sequence is TGTGCCAGCAGCAACACCGGGACAAGCGTTCTCCCCGGGGATACGCAGTATTTT. Protein product: CASSNTGTSVLPGDTQYF.

J is TRBJ2-3 and V is TRBV29-1, with 13 positions matching TRBD2. CDR1 and CDR2 (germline): SQVTM, ANQGSEA. This CDR3 contains 15 residues. Trimming took 6 bases from V and 4 from J; bases not matched to a gene: 7. As DNA, the CDR3 is TGCAGCGTCGGAAGGACTAGCGGGAGTGCAGATACGCAGTATTTT. It yields the protein CSVGRTSGSADTQYF.

The chain employs TRBV6-5 and TRBJ1-5; 7 bases align to TRBD1. J gave up 9 bases and V 6 bases, and 8 bases lay outside the gene matches. The CDR3 is made up of 13 amino acids. Germline CDR1 MNHEY, CDR2 SVGAGI. CDR3 sequence: CASSEEGAGPQHF. The CDR3 DNA reads as TGTGCCAGCAGCGAGGAGGGGGCCGGGCCCCAGCATTTT.

J is TRBJ2-2 and V is TRBV7-3; D is unresolved. The CDR3 runs to 16 residues. V was pared by 2 bases and J by 0 bases, with 10 bases between. The germline gives CDR1 SGHTA, CDR2 FQGTGA. The CDR3 region has the DNA TGTGCCAGCAGCTTATTCGGCGGCACGAACACCGGGGAGCTGTTTTTT. This translates into CASSLFGGTNTGELFF.

The V gene is TRBV11-2, the J gene TRBJ2-7; 13 positions match TRBD2. The J segment lost 9 bases and the V segment lost 4 bases, leaving 6 bases of the junction unmatched. Germline CDR1 is SGHAT and CDR2 is FQNNGV. The CDR3 length is 14 residues. The CDR3 nucleotides are TGTGCCAGCAGCTCCGGACTAGCGGGAGCAGTGCAGTACTTC. Amino acid sequence: CASSSGLAGAVQYF.

The chain couples TRBV7-8 to TRBJ1-1, with D unresolved. Trimming shortened V by 2 bases and J by 4 bases, and 8 bases separated the two germline ends. The CDR3 extends over 13 amino acids. CDR1 is SGHVS, CDR2 FQNEAQ, per germline. CDR3 sequence: CASSLSESTEAFF. The DNA of the CDR3 is TGTGCCAGCAGCTTAAGCGAGAGCACTGAAGCTTTCTTT.

The V and J genes are TRBV5-5 and TRBJ2-3, with a possible D match to TRBD1 (6 bases). Per the germline V gene, CDR1 is SGHKS and CDR2 is YYEKEE (reference sequence). V was trimmed by 3 bases and J by 4 bases, leaving 12 bases between them. This CDR3 is built from 14 residues. CDR3 residues: CASSSRTAADTQYF. The CDR3 nucleotides are TGTGCCAGCAGCTCTCGGACAGCGGCAGATACGCAGTATTTT.

The V gene is TRBV5-1, the J gene TRBJ2-5; 10 positions agree with TRBD1. CDR3 size: 15 residues. CDR1 and CDR2 from the germline V gene are SGHRS and YFSETQ. V lost 4 bases to trimming and J lost 2 bases; unmatched junction nucleotides: 5. The CDR3: CASSVDRGRQETQYF. CDR3 DNA sequence: TGCGCCAGCAGCGTGGACAGGGGGAGGCAAGAGACCCAGTACTTC.

This clone was seen once. The DNA for the CDR3 is TGTGCCAGCAGGGCTTGGGCCTCTCCCGCTAACTATGGCTACACCTTC. Translation gives CASRAWASPANYGYTF. The chain combines TRBV11-2 with TRBJ1-2; D uncertain. CDR3 length: 16 amino acids. The germline V gene has CDR1 SGHAT and CDR2 FQNNGV. V was trimmed by 6 bases and J by 0 bases, leaving 17 bases between them.

This rearrangement joins TRBV9 to TRBJ2-2; the match to TRBD1 covers 8 bases. CDR1 and CDR2 from the germline V gene are SGDLS and YYNGEE. The V segment lost 0 bases and the J segment 3 bases; nucleotides outside the gene matches: 13. This CDR3 is 19 amino acids long. The CDR3 reads CASSVDRTGNSRDTGELFF. CDR3 bases: TGTGCCAGCAGCGTAGATCGGACAGGGAATTCACGGGACACCGGGGAGCTGTTTTTT.

This chain links TRBV7-2 with TRBJ1-1; D gene ambiguous. Germline CDR1 and CDR2: SGHTA and FQGNSA. The CDR3 is 14 amino acids. Trimming cost V 2 bases and J 6 bases, with 13 bases left between them. CDR3 coding DNA: TGTGCCAGCAGCTTATTTCCAGTCCCACCTGAAGCTTTCTTT. Amino acids: CASSLFPVPPEAFF.

This clone came up a few times. The chain employs TRBV7-2 and TRBJ1-2; TRBD1 agrees at 7 bases. The CDR3 sequence is 15 residues long. The V and J ends lost 5 bases and 3 bases, in that order; junction bases with no gene match: 9. CDR1 and CDR2 (germline): SGHTA, FQGNSA. CDR3 nucleotide sequence: TGTGCCAGCAGCCCGAGGACAGGACCTCACTATGGCTACACCTTC. It encodes CASSPRTGPHYGYTF.